This T cell receptor beta chain was sequenced in a study of shared clonotypes between healthy human individuals (dated by TCRdb to 2018 to 2020). Turning to the overall study: A couple of women and a few men aged 18 to 49 years were included in the cohort. For each donor, CD4 naive and CD4 memory were each run on three plates, CD8 naive on two plates, and CD8 memory on one plate. To estimate repertoire size and how much clonotypes are shared between individuals, the study performed deep sequencing of blood TCR repertoires from a few healthy adults. To increase sequencing depth and limit assay-specific biases, different laboratories used diverse techniques to prepare libraries and sequence TCR repertoires. Per donor, leukapheresis produced somewhere between about 0.94 and 9 billion PBMCs.

Concerning this clone itself: The antigen it recognizes is unknown. Qualities for individual bases were not recorded, and no much larger clone is one base off.

Results and caveats for the whole study, not just this receptor: Sampling was restricted to blood, and TCR repertoires in tissues likely differ from the TCR repertoires found in blood. Even with the large sequencing depth, rarefaction of the sorted-subset datasets indicated that sequencing was incomplete. When a few donors were compared, the shared fraction of clonotypes was around 5.1% for naive CD4, around 3.5% for naive CD8, roughly 2.5% for memory CD4, and approximately 0.4% for memory CD8. Naive subsets generally had larger estimated clonotype richness than memory subsets did. Based on pairwise subsampling, the degree of clonotype sharing among donors was expected to be affected by sequencing depth. The genetic and exposure-history diversity represented was limited by the small number of donors. Compared with non-shared clonotypes, the clonotypes found in all four sorted-subset donors had higher generation probabilities.

TCR CDR3 regions were amplified from genomic DNA by multiplex PCR using the deep immunoSEQ assay. Extracted genomic DNA from each cell subset was spread evenly across all wells of several immunoSEQ 96-well plates, with each plate serving as a replicate. For sorted subsets, around 200 ng genomic DNA, equal to 30,000 or so T cell genomes, was loaded into each replicate PCR. Purified libraries were quantified with a Qubit 3.0 fluorometer, sized on a Bioanalyzer 2100, and re-quantified with the KAPA Library Quantification kit. A separate single-read 150-cycle Illumina NextSeq 550 flow cell was used to sequence each immunoSEQ 96-well plate. Processing in the source paper ran as follows. The immunoSEQ output contained only junctional sequences without quality scores, so filtering could not match that applied to full-length reads. To assign V/J genes and CDR3, sequences were annotated using PyIR, a Python wrapper for IgBLAST v1.9, with IMGT germline references. Reads with weak V/J assignments (E-value above 1e-6), missing CDR3, stop codons, out-of-frame junctions, or ambiguous translated residues were removed. V3J clonotypes were defined as sequences sharing an identical inferred V gene, J gene, and CDR3 amino acid sequence. To compute the percentage overlap between repertoires, the number of shared unique clonotypes was divided by the size of the smaller repertoire. RTK rarefaction, the Chao1 estimator, and Recon v2.1 estimates of unobserved clonotypes were used to assess repertoire richness. OLGA was used to compute generation probabilities for all TCRbeta clonotypes that the gDNA method yielded from several donors. What TCRdb holds here is the immuneACCESS table cut down to in-frame rearrangements. Part of the clones is not present; checked against another copy, under half of the missing clones reflect an unresolved V gene, and the others are unexplained. V, J and clone size were drawn from that table, and D and trimming were deduced from the DNA. This sample lists roughly 1,500,000 clones; 98% were detected once. The ten largest clones add up to around 0.33% of the sample.

Healthy HIV-negative adults with no recently reported acute infections or vaccinations were included as donors. All donors were Caucasian adults living in Nashville, Tennessee, USA. CD4+ T cells were enriched through magnetic negative selection, after which naive cells were positively selected on CD45RA and the remaining negative fraction served as the memory subset. After blood collection by leukapheresis, PBMCs were isolated using Ficoll-Histopaque density gradient centrifugation and then cryopreserved in the vapor phase of liquid nitrogen. Purity and quantity of every magnetically sorted T cell population were checked by analytical flow cytometry. Each sorted fraction had its genomic DNA isolated and then quantified by UV absorbance on a Nanodrop 2000c. The CDR3, from cysteine to phenylalanine, totals 12 residues. Only the CDR3 region is kept as DNA, spanning 36 bases read in frame from base 1. Sequences MDHEN (CDR1) and SYDVKM (CDR2) are obtained from the germline V gene. Trimming takes 5 bases from V and 11 bases from J, and the germline ends sit 15 bases apart.

The rearrangement joined TRBV28 to TRBJ1-1; perhaps TRBD1 is the D gene, with 5 bases matching. The sequencing sample was made of naive CD4+ T cells sorted from blood. What the cell subset or site label conveys for this sample: CD45RA+ positively selected. The TCR comes from a man aged 25-45 years in good health. The nucleotide sequence reads TGTGCCAGCAGTCTCCAGGGTTTGGGGGCTTTCTTT. It translates as CASSLQGLGAFF.